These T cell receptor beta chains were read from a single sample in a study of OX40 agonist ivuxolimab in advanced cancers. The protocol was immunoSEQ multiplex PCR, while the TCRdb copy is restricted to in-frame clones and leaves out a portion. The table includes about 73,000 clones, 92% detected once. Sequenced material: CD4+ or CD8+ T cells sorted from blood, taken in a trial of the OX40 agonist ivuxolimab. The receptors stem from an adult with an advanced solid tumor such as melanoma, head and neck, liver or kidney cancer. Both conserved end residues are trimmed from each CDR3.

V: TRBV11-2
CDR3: ASSLGRKEDGYT

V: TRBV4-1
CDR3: ASSQDRWGEGYT

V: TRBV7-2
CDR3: ASSIGTERGEKLF

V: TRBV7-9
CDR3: ASSFDGAHNSPLH

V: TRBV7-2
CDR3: ASSFFARDVGVLYSPLH

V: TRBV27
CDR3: ASSFSGLSAYEQY

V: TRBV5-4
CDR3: ASSFTSGGVETQY

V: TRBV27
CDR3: ASSWGSGEETQY

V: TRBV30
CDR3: AWSVGVVNSPLH

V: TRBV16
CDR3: ASSATGTGDGEQY

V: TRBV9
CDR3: ASQGEMNTEAF

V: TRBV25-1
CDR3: ASTLHGNVADEQF

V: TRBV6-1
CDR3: ASSEWQTRSYEQY

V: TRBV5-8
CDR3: ASSPRTGLGEQY

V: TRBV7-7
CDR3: ASSLETRGSTGELF

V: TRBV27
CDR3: ASSPGFSYEQY

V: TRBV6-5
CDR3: ASRPTGETNYGYT

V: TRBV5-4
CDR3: ASSPTEQNTEAF

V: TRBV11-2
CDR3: ASSTTGPTNEKLF

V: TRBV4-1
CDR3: ASSQRGNGELF

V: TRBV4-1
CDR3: ASSQVGGNEQF

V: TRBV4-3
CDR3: ASSQELGEGTGELF

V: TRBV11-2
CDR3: ASSLDDDLNEQF

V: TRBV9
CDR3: ASSVSGANVLT

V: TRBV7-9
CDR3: ASSLSNTEAF

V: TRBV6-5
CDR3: ASRDGQGGTEAF

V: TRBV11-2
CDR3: ASSSDRVEQF

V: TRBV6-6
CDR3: ASSQGLAGYNEQF

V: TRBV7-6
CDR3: ASSLAAGDLYEQY

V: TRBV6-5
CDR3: ASSYSGGATNEKLF

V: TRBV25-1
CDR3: ASSDSGINEQF

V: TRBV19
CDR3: ASKGTGPHSNQPQH

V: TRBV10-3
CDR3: ANLGGRSLDTQY

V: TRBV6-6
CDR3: ASSYSRTGNSPLH

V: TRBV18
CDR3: ASSPDVSNQPQH

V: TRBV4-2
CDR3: ASSQTGGGTRTEAF

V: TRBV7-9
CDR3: ASSPSRGGLTDTQY

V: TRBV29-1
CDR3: SVEVGGQGSPLH

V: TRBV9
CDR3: ATAPSVVITDTQY

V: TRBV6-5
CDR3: ASRSGTGPNQPQH

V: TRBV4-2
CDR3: ASSQSSSGGSYEQY

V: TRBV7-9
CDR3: ASSSGTGNQPQH

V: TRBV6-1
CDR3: ASSDLWGVAYNEQF

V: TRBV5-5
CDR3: ASSLVGNTNEKLF

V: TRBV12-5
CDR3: ASGLGQSLNTEAF

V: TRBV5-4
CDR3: ASTTLGEGTEAF

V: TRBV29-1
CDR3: SVEVPENYEQY

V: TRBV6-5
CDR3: ASSYALAESTDTQY